Following are 9 T cell receptor beta chains from one sample sequenced in a study of blood T cell repertoires in COVID-19. The assay was immunoSEQ multiplex PCR, and TCRdb's table has in-frame clones only and misses some. The sample has around 200,000 clones; about 83% are singletons. Sequencing was done on a sample of peripheral blood. The receptors here all came from a man aged 40-49 years with active or convalescent COVID-19.

The rearrangement links TRBV10-1 to TRBJ2-3; the D is unclear. Trimming stripped 5 bases from V and 2 bases from J, with 11 bases between. The CDR3 has 14 residues. The germline gives CDR1 WNHNN, CDR2 SYGVQD (reference sequence). CDR3 in amino acids: CASSPLPPTDTQYF. The CDR3 DNA follows: TGCGCCAGCAGTCCTCTACCGCCCACAGATACGCAGTATTTT.

V and J are TRBV11-2 and TRBJ1-6; TRBD1 matches at 7 bases. The CDR3 consists of 19 residues. Unmatched junction bases numbered 10, after V lost 2 bases and J lost 0 bases. The germline V gene has CDR1 SGHAT and CDR2 FQNNGV. DNA for the CDR3: TGTGCCAGCAGCTTAACGGATGTGGGACAGAGCTCCTATAATTCACCCCTCCACTTT. The encoded protein is CASSLTDVGQSSYNSPLHF. The entire variable domain, with the rest obtained from reference TRBV11-2 and TRBJ1-6, is as follows: EAGVAQSPRYKIIEKRQSVAFWCNPISGHATLYWYQQILGQGPKLLIQFQNNGVVDDSQLPKDRFSAERLKGVDSTLKIQPAKLEDSAVYLCASSLTDVGQSSYNSPLHFGNGTRLTVT.

The chain links TRBV30 to TRBJ1-3; D is perhaps TRBD1 (5 bases). Deletions cut 5 bases from V and 0 bases from J, with 8 bases between. This CDR3 is 13 amino acids long. Per germline, CDR1 GTSNPN and CDR2 SVGIG (reference sequence). CDR3 in DNA: TGTGCCTGGGAAAGGGGCTCTGGAAACACCATATATTTT. Encoded protein: CAWERGSGNTIYF.

The chain employs TRBV21-1 and TRBJ2-1; TRBD2 is the table's D call and was not checked against the DNA. TRBV21-1 is classified as a pseudogene. This CDR3 contains 16 residues. DNA of the CDR3: TGTGCCAGCAGCAGGGCCGGGACTAGCGGGATCAATGAGCAGTTCTTC. Its translation: CASSRAGTSGINEQFF.

A single count supports this clone. The chain uses TRBV14 and TRBJ1-5; no reliable D call. The CDR3 consists of 13 residues. V shed 1 base and J shed 4 bases, with 5 bases lying between them. Germline V gene lookup returns CDR1 SGHDN and CDR2 FVKESK. The CDR3 sequence is CASSQVPNQPQHF. DNA for the CDR3: TGTGCCAGCAGCCAAGTTCCAAATCAGCCCCAGCATTTT. Complete variable domain (other parts from reference TRBV14 and TRBJ1-5): EAGVTQFPSHSVIEKGQTVTLRCDPISGHDNLYWYRRVMGKEIKFLLHFVKESKQDESGMPNNRFLAERTGGTYSTLKVQPAELEDSGVYFCASSQVPNQPQHFGDGTRLSIL.

This clone was observed once. This sequence joins TRBV20-1 and TRBJ2-5; 7 bases match TRBD1. The CDR3 runs 15 residues. Trimming at V came to 3 bases and at J to 7 bases, leaving 14 bases not matched to a gene. Germline lookup yields CDR1 DFQATT and CDR2 SNEGSKA (reference sequence). In DNA, the CDR3 is TGCAGTGCTAGTCCGTGGGACAGTTTCTCCGGGACCCAGTACTTC. This translates into CSASPWDSFSGTQYF.

Only one count was recorded for this clone. The chain recombines TRBV6-5 with TRBJ1-1; D perhaps matches TRBD1 (5 bases). CDR1 and CDR2 (germline): MNHEY, SVGAGI. The CDR3 extends over 14 amino acids. Between the trimmed V and J ends, which lost 6 bases and 6 bases, there was a span of 17 bases. The CDR3 spells CASSLEGGGAEAFF. CDR3 bases: TGTGCCAGCAGCCTAGAGGGAGGAGGGGCTGAAGCTTTCTTT.

The chain carries TRBV19 and TRBJ2-2, with a possible D match to TRBD1 (6 bases). The CDR3 consists of 14 residues. Germline loops: CDR1 LNHDA, CDR2 SQIVND (reference sequence). V was clipped by 1 base and J by 4 bases, with 7 bases between them. CDR3 sequence: CASSIGGRTGELFF. The CDR3, as DNA: TGTGCCAGTAGTATAGGGGGGCGCACCGGGGAGCTGTTTTTT.

Only one count was recorded for this clone. The genes are TRBV29-1 and TRBJ1-2; tentatively, D is TRBD1 (6 bases). Trimming removed 6 bases from V and 6 bases from J, with 14 bases in between. There are 12 residues in the CDR3. Germline CDR1 SQVTM, CDR2 ANQGSEA. The CDR3 sequence is CSVLRTADGYTF. CDR3 in DNA: TGCAGCGTACTCAGGACAGCCGATGGCTACACCTTC.